The sequence of this TCR beta chain was determined in a study of spatial heterogeneity in lung cancer. Across the study: Raw-read counts averaged over ten per unique TCR and UMI combination.

From the 5' RACE reads, TCRdb called clonotypes with MiXCR, one entry per CDR3 protein. The table lists nearly 50,000 distinct CDR3 sequences, 7.5% to 8% of them singletons. Germline V CDR1 and CDR2: SGHTA, FQGNSA. The CDR3 length is 16 residues. V dropped 5 bases and J dropped 1 base, with 17 bases sitting between them. This clonotype was seen only a few times. The antigen remains unidentified. The time point was: sample taken at primary tumor resection. Whole RNA from tumor, nontumor lung or frozen PBMC was sequenced unsorted. Samples were obtained from some 70 donors, all untreated early-stage non-small cell lung cancer patients. Study-level points and caveats: The appearance of ubiquitous expanded tumor TCRs in blood was greater at resection than follow-up.

Sequencing was performed on PBMCs, taken at surgery. This rearrangement joins TRBV7-2 to TRBJ2-5, with D tentatively TRBD1 or TRBD2 (5 bases each). The receptor was isolated from a female donor with early-stage non-small cell lung cancer. The CDR3 coding sequence is TGTGCCAGCAGCAGAAAGGGACGCGCTTTCCAAGAGACCCAGTACTTC. As protein: CASSRKGRAFQETQYF.